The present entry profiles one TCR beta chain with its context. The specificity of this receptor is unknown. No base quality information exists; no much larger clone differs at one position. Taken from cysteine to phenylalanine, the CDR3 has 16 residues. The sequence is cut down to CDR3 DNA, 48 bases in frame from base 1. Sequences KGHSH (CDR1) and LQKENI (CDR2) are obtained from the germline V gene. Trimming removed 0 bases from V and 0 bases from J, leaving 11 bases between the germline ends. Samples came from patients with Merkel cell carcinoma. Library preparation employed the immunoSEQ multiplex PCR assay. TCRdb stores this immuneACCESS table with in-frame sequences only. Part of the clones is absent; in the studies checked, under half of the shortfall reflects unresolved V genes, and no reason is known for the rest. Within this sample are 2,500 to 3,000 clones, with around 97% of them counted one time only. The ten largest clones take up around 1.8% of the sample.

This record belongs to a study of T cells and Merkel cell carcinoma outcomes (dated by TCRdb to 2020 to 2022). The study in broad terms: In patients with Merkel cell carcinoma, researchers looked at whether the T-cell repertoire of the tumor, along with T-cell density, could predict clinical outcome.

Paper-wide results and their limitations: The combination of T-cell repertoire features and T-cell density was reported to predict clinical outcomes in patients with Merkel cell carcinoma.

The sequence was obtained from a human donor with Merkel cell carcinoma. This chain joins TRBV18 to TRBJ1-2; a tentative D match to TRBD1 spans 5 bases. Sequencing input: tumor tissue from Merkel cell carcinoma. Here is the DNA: TGTGCCAGCTCACCACCCCGGGGGTTGTCTAACTATGGCTACACCTTC. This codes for CASSPPRGLSNYGYTF. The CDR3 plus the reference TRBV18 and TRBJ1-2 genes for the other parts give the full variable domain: NAGVMQNPRHLVRRRGQEARLRCSPMKGHSHVYWYRQLPEEGLKFMVYLQKENIIDESGMPKERFSAEFPKEGPSILRIQQVVRGDSAAYFCASSPPRGLSNYGYTFGSGTRLTVV.